This TCR beta chain was recorded in a study of cytomegalovirus exposure and HLA in healthy donors. Study results and limitations: According to a subsequent analysis, TCR clusters identified in the first cohort showed a tendency to co-occur across the 100 to 150 validation repertoires. Most observed TCR sequences were rare, whereas some public TCRs were detected in many donors.

Sequencing used immunoSEQ multiplex PCR; TCRdb keeps in-frame clones, though not all of them. In the table there are roughly 220,000 clones, 80% to 85% of which are singletons. V lost 4 bases and J lost 7; bases outside the gene matches: 13. CDR3 length: 15 residues. Germline CDR1 and CDR2: MGHRA and YSYEKL. Concerning this clone: The antigen remains unidentified.

This TCR was sampled from a woman aged 25-40 years in good health and CMV-seropositive. The sequenced sample was PBMCs. The V call is TRBV4-1, the J call TRBJ2-7, with 7 nucleotides matching TRBD2. CDR3 loop: CASSPRLAAWGEQYF. DNA of the CDR3: TGCGCCAGCAGCCCTAGACTAGCAGCCTGGGGAGAGCAGTACTTC.